This TCR beta chain was retrieved from a study of blood T cells in healthy people across ages. The overall study: Roughly one uniquely barcoded beta molecule per two T cells was captured. The study's findings and limits: There were more naive CD4+ cells and higher diversity in long-lived donors than in aged donors. PBMC samples, being unsorted, prevented any conclusive comparison of naive and antigen-experienced cells. The donors' CMV status was not determined, possibly confounding changes in expanded clonotypes.

V lost 2 bases and J lost 4, with 17 bases in between. The length of the CDR3 is 17 residues. Primed by a sample-barcoded 5' primer and a J-beta primer mix, a second PCR proceeded for 7 to 11 cycles. TCRdb processed the 5' RACE reads anew with MiXCR; each CDR3 protein has one entry. The profile shows roughly 410,000 distinct CDR3 sequences, approximately 52% of them singletons. With respect to this clonotype: The antigen is not known.

The material sequenced was blood. The sequence came from a man between 60 and 75 years old in good health. The J gene is TRBJ2-2, the V gene TRBV12-3 or TRBV12-4, with TRBD1 as a possible D gene (6 bases). In nucleotides, the CDR3 is TGTGCCAGCAGTTTAAGGACAGTTCCACGATTCACCGGGGAGCTGTTTTTT. The encoded protein is CASSLRTVPRFTGELFF.